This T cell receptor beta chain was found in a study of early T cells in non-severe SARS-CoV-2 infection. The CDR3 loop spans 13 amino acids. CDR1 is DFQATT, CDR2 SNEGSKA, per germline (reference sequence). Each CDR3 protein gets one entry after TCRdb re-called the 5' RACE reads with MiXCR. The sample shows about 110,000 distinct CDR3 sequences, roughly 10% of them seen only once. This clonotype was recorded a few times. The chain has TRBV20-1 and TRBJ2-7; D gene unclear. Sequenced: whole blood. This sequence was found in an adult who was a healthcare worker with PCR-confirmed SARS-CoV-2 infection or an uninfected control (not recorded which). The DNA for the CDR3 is TGCAGCGGCGACCGTTGGGGCTCCTACGAGCAGTACTTC. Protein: CSGDRWGSYEQYF.